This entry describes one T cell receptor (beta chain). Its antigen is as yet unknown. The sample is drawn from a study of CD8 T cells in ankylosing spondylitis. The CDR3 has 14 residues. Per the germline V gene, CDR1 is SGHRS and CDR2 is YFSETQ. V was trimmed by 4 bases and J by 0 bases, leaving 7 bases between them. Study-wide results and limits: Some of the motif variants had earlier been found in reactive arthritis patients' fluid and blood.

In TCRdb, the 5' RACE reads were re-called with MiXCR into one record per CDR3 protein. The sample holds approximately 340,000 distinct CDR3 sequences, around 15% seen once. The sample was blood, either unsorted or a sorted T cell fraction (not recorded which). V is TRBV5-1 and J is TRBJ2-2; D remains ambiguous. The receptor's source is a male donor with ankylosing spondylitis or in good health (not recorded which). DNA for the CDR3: TGCGCCAGCAGCCCGACACCGAACACCGGGGAGCTGTTTTTT. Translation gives CASSPTPNTGELFF.